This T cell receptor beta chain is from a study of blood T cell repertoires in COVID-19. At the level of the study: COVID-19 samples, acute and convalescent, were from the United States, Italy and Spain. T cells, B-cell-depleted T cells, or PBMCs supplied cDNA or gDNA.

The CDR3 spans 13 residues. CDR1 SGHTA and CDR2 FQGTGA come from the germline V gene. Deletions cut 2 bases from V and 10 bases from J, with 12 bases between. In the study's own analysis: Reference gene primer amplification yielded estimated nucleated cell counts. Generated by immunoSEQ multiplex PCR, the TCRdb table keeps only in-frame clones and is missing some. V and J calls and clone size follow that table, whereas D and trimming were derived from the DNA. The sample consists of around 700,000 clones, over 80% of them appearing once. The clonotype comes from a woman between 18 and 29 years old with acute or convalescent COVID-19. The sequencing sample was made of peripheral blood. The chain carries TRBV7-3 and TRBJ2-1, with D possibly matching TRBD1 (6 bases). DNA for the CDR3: TGTGCCAGCAGCTTAGAGGACAGCTGGGAGCAGTTCTTC. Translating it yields CASSLEDSWEQFF.